This T cell receptor (beta chain) derives from a study of blood T cell repertoires in COVID-19. Study background: The United States, Italy and Spain provided the acute and convalescent COVID-19 samples.

Using immunoSEQ multiplex PCR, the repertoire was profiled, and TCRdb retains in-frame clones only, with some absent. The sample consists of about 280,000 clones, around 88% of them appearing once. Trimming cost V 3 bases and J 8 bases; bases outside gene matches: 9. Germline V gene sequence: CDR1 LNHDA, CDR2 SQIVND (reference sequence). The CDR3 has 15 amino acids. Enrolment of Seattle patients took place during active infection, and they were followed longitudinally. The chain joins TRBV19 to TRBJ1-4; 7 bases agree with TRBD1. The clonotype comes from a woman aged 70-85 years with COVID-19, enrolled during active disease. Sequenced input: peripheral blood. CDR3: CASSIWTGLEEKLFF. The CDR3 DNA reads as TGTGCCAGTAGTATCTGGACAGGCTTAGAAGAAAAACTGTTTTTT.